This entry features one TCR beta chain sequence. The clone's antigen remains unknown. Base-call qualities are not available, and no considerably larger clone is one nucleotide away. This sample was included in a study of identifying expanded T cells in peripheral blood (dated by TCRdb to the late 2010s). Concerning the study at large: Technical replicates were generated by sequencing separate aliquots of the same genomic DNA pool, with four replicates compared pairwise. Study-wide conclusions, independent of this receptor: The authors expected that over much longer intervals, such as months to years, biological variance in healthy repertoires might increase even further. The beta-binomial model significantly reduced the number of clones called differentially abundant and the false-positive rate across all healthy-donor time intervals. Between technical replicates the binomial model flagged about 1.2 differentially abundant clones, whereas over roughly two weeks the binomial model flagged about 15 and over roughly 4 weeks roughly 20. In all healthy donors, the variance in clone template counts between samples taken roughly 14 days apart rose significantly as total template count increased.

From its cysteine to its phenylalanine, the CDR3 spans 13 amino acids. The DNA shown is the 39-base CDR3, in frame from base 1. V is pared back by 0 bases and J by 5 bases, with 9 bases lying between the germline termini. Via the germline V gene, CDR1 is SGHDT and CDR2 YYEEEE. TCRbeta CDR3 regions were profiled by bias-controlled multiplex PCR amplification of genomic DNA with the immunoSEQ Assay. On the authors' methods: The absolute abundance of each unique TCRbeta CDR3 region was quantified after sequences were collapsed and filtered. Differential abundance was tested with two models: a binomial (Fisher-equivalent) model and a beta-binomial model that adds time-dependent variance fitted from healthy donors. Clones with fewer than 5 combined templates were removed, and a clone was called differentially abundant if the clone's Benjamini-Hochberg FDR was below 0.01. The form v = (b*log(k)+a)^2 was used to model beta-binomial variance as a function of total template count across the two samples. TCRdb's version of the immuneACCESS table is confined to in-frame rearrangements and falls short of the full clone set. An unresolved V gene accounts for under half of the shortfall where checked; the remainder is of unknown origin. The V and J calls and clone size are taken from that table; D and trimming were inferred from the DNA. This sample holds about 91,000 clones; 88% were observed only once. Clones ranked in the top ten supply about 4.2% of the sample.

No immune events such as infections were documented for the healthy donors during the collection period. Time-dependent variance in a beta-binomial model of T-cell clone differential abundance was calibrated using healthy-donor blood repertoires as a training cohort. The training cohort included 10 or so healthy donors, of whom 3 were female and 7 were male. On average the donors were about 45 years old, and their ages spanned roughly 25 to 70 years. Whole blood, obtained from a commercial supplier, was collected from each healthy donor at three time points spaced roughly 14 days apart. Genomic DNA was extracted from unsorted whole blood for immunosequencing.

The chain is encoded by TRBV5-6 joined to TRBJ2-7; the D assignment is uncertain and may be TRBD1 or TRBD2, with 5 bases supporting each. The sequence was obtained from a person aged 18 to 75 in good health. Sequencing was carried out using blood. The DNA is TGTGCCAGCAGCTTGGAAGGGACCCACGAGCAGTACTTC. The encoded protein is CASSLEGTHEQYF. With the portions outside the CDR3 filled from the reference TRBV5-6 and TRBJ2-7 genes, the complete variable region becomes DAGVTQSPTHLIKTRGQQVTLRCSPKSGHDTVSWYQQALGQGPQFIFQYYEEEERQRGNFPDRFSGHQFPNYSSELNVNALLLGDSALYLCASSLEGTHEQYFGPGTRLTVT.